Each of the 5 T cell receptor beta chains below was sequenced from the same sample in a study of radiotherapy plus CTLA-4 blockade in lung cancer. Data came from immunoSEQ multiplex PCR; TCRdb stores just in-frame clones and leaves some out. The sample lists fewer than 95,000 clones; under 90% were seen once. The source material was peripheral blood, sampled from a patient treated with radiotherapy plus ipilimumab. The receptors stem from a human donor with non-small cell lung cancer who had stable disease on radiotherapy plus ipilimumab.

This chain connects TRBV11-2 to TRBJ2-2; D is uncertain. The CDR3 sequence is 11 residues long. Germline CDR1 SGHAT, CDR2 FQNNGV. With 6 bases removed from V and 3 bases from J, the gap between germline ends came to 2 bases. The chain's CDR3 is CASSDTGELFF. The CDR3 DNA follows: TGTGCCAGCAGTGACACCGGGGAGCTGTTTTTT.

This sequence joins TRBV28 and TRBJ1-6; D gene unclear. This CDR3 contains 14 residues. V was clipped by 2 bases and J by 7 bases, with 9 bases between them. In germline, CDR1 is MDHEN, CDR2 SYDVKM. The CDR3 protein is CASSLVRPNSPLHF. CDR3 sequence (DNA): TGTGCCAGCAGTTTAGTTAGGCCCAATTCACCCCTCCACTTT.

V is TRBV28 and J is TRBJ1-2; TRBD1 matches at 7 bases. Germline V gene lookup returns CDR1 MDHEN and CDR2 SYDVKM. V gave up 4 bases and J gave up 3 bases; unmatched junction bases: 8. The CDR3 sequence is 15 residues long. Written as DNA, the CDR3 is TGTGCCAGCAGTTCGATGACAGGGTTGGACTATGGCTACACCTTC. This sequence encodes CASSSMTGLDYGYTF.

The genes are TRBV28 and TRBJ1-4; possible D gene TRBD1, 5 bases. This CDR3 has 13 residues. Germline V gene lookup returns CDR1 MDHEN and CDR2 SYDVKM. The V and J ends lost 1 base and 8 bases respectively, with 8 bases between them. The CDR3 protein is CASSLLTAEKLFF. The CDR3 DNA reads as TGTGCCAGCAGTTTATTGACAGCAGAAAAACTGTTTTTT. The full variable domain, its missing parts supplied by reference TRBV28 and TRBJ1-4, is DVKVTQSSRYLVKRTGEKVFLECVQDMDHENMFWYRQDPGLGLRLIYFSYDVKMKEKGDIPEGYSVSREKKERFSLILESASTNQTSMYLCASSLLTAEKLFFGSGTQLSVL.

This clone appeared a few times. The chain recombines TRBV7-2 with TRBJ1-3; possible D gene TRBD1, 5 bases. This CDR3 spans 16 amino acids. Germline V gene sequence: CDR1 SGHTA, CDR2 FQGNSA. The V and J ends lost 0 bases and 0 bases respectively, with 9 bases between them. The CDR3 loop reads CASSLAWGSSGNTIYF. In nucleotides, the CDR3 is TGTGCCAGCAGCTTAGCATGGGGGAGCTCTGGAAACACCATATATTTT.